The clone carrying this T cell receptor (beta chain) was counted ten times or more. Its antigen is unidentified. Each CDR3 protein gets one entry after TCRdb re-called the multiplex PCR reads with MiXCR. The sample has about 220,000 distinct CDR3 sequences; around 35% are singletons. Per germline, CDR1 SGHTA and CDR2 FQGNSA. The CDR3 loop spans 16 amino acids. V shed 4 bases, J shed 1 base, and the junction held 8 bases outside the gene matches. The data belong to a study of breast tumors, draining lymph nodes, adjacent tissues. Regarding the study as a whole: Most tumor T cells seemingly derive from lymph node, then expand in tumor.

Breast cancer patients provided tissue from their axillary draining lymph nodes. This clonotype was sampled from a female donor with breast cancer. Some clones in this sample may be carry-over from other donors' samples. The rearrangement uses TRBV7-2 and TRBJ2-7, with 9 bases identical to TRBD2. Sequencing was done on a sample of axillary lymph node tissue. CDR3 bases: TGTGCCAGCAGCTCCCCACGAACTAGCGGGTCCTACGAGCAGTACTTC. Protein sequence: CASSSPRTSGSYEQYF.